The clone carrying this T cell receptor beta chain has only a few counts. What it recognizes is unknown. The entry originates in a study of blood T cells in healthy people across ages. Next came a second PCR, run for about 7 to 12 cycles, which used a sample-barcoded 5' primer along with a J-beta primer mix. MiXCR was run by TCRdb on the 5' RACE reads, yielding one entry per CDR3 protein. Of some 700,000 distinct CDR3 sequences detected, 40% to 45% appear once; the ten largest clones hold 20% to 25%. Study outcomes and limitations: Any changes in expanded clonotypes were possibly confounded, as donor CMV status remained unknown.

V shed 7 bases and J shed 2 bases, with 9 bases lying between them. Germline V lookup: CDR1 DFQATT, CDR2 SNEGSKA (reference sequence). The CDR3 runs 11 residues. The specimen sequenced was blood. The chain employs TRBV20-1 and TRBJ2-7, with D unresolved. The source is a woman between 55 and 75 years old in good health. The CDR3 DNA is TGCAGTGTCCCGGGCCCCTACGAGCAGTACTTC. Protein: CSVPGPYEQYF.